Sequencing of this TCR beta chain was carried out in a study of CD8 T cells in Susac syndrome. Study-wide context: Of the sequenced Susac syndrome patients, six had active disease and eight or nine were in remission.

RNA in amounts of roughly 0.45 to 1 ug was reverse transcribed with random hexamers. Each CDR3 protein is one row after TCRdb ran MiXCR on the immunoSEQ multiplex PCR reads. The sample carries about 180,000 distinct CDR3 sequences, 90% to 95% recorded once. CDR1 and CDR2 (germline): MNHNY, SVGAGI (reference sequence). V was shortened by 2 bases and J by 1 base, with 9 bases between the two germline ends. There are 14 residues in the CDR3. TEMRA cells were enriched by FACS, and CD4+ and CD8+ T cells were negatively isolated. Note on this clonotype: The target antigen is unknown.

Study-wide points: The CD4+ T cell repertoires, which came from Susac syndrome patients, showed no sign of clonal expansion.

Source material: CD4+ T cells from PBMCs. This chain joins TRBV6-6 and TRBJ2-7; D gene unclear. The TCR was taken from a human donor with Susac syndrome. CDR3 in DNA: TGTGCCAGCAGTTACACCCGGGCGTCCTACGAGCAGTACTTC. It specifies CASSYTRASYEQYF.